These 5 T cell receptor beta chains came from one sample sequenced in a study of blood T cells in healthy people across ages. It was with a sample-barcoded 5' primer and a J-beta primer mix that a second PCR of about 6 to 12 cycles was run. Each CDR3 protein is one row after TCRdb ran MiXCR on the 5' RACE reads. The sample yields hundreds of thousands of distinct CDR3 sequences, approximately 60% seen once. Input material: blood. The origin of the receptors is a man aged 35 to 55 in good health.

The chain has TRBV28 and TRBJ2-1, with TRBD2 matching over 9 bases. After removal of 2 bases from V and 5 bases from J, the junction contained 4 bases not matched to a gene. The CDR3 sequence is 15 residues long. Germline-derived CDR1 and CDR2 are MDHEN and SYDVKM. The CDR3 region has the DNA TGTGCCAGCAGTTTAGCGGGGGGGGGAAACAATGAGCAGTTCTTC. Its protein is CASSLAGGGNNEQFF.

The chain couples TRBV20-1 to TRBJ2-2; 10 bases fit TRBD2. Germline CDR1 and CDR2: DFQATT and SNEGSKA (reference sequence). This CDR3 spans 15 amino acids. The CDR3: CSASGLAGGLGELFF. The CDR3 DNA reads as TGCAGCGCCTCGGGCTTAGCGGGGGGCCTCGGGGAGCTGTTTTTT.

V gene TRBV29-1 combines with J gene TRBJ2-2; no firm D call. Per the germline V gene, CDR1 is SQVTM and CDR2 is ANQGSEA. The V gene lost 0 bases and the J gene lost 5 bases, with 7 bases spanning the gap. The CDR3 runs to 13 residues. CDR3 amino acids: CSVEDPRTGELFF. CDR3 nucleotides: TGCAGCGTTGAAGATCCCAGGACCGGGGAGCTGTTTTTT.

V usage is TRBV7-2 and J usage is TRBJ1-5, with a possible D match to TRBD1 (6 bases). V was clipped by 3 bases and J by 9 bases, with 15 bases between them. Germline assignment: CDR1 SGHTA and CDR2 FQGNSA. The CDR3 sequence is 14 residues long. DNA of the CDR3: TGTGCCAGCAGCTTGGAAACAGGGAACCGGCCCCAGCATTTT. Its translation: CASSLETGNRPQHF.

CDR3 region: CSATGTSGSQETQYF. The CDR3 bases are TGCAGCGCCACAGGGACTAGCGGGAGCCAAGAGACCCAGTACTTC. V is TRBV29-1 and J is TRBJ2-5; TRBD2 matches 14 bases. The J segment lost 1 base and the V segment lost 7 bases, leaving 5 bases of the junction unmatched. CDR3 length equals 15 residues. Germline V gene data show CDR1 as SQVTM and CDR2 as ANQGSEA.